Each of the 12 T cell receptor beta chains below was sequenced from the same sample in a study of blood T cells in healthy people across ages. A J-beta primer mix and a sample-barcoded 5' primer were used in a second PCR of about 7 to 12 cycles. TCRdb re-analysed the 5' RACE reads in MiXCR, keeping a single row per CDR3 protein. The repertoire holds more than 1.4 million distinct CDR3 sequences, with approximately 38% as singletons. The sample was blood. These receptors were taken from a woman aged 18-30 years in good health.

This clonotype was counted a few times. The chain recombines TRBV5-1 with TRBJ2-7; D call uncertain. This CDR3 is built from 13 residues. CDR1 and CDR2 (germline): SGHRS, YFSETQ. V was pared by 0 bases and J by 10 bases, with 14 bases between. This CDR3 reads CASSLGQLAAQYF. The CDR3, as DNA: TGCGCCAGCAGCTTGGGCCAGCTGGCGGCCCAGTACTTC.

The chain uses TRBV20-1 and TRBJ2-4, with TRBD2 identical over 8 bases. The J call could be wrong; TRBJ2-7 is a better fit for the DNA end. CDR1 is DFQATT, CDR2 SNEGSKA, per germline (reference sequence). This CDR3 comprises 13 residues. Here the CDR3 DNA reads TGCAGTGCCGGGAGCCCGGGACTAGACGAGCAGTACTTC. Residues: CSAGSPGLDEQYF.

The gene calls are TRBV29-1 and TRBJ2-5; a possible D gene is TRBD2 (5 bases). This CDR3 spans 13 amino acids. CDR1 is SQVTM, CDR2 ANQGSEA, per germline. The V end lost 7 bases, the J end lost 1 base, and 13 bases lay between the germline ends. This CDR3 is CSASGPLQETQYF. In DNA form, the CDR3 reads TGCAGCGCGAGCGGACCTCTCCAAGAGACCCAGTACTTC.

This chain uses TRBV20-1 with TRBJ2-1; TRBD1 matches 10 bases. CDR3 length: 10 amino acids. Unmatched junction bases numbered 5, after V lost 6 bases and J lost 15 bases. From germline, CDR1 is DFQATT and CDR2 SNEGSKA (reference sequence). The CDR3: CSATGDRGFF. In nucleotides, the CDR3 is TGCAGTGCCACCGGGGACAGGGGGTTCTTC.

Concerning this clonotype itself: A much larger clone is a single base away; this may be a read error. This chain connects TRBV10-3 to TRBJ2-4; 8 bases agree with TRBD1. Germline trimming cut 2 bases from V and 6 bases from J; bases unmatched to any gene: 6. From germline, CDR1 is ENHRY and CDR2 SYGVKD. This CDR3 region has 15 residues. The CDR3: CAISEDSRGPNIQYF. The DNA of the CDR3 is TGTGCCATCAGTGAGGATAGCAGGGGGCCAAACATTCAGTACTTC.

CDR3 DNA: TGTGCCAGCAGTGAAGCGGGCTGGCGGGGGCAAGAGACCCAGTACTTC. Translated: CASSEAGWRGQETQYF. The chain joins TRBV6-1 to TRBJ2-5, with 7 bases that match TRBD2. Germline V gives CDR1 MNHNS, CDR2 SASEGT. CDR3 size: 16 residues. V lost 0 bases to trimming and J lost 2 bases; unmatched junction nucleotides: 6.

The chain links TRBV21-1 to TRBJ2-7; TRBD1, the table's D call, was not compared with the DNA. TRBV21-1 is noted as a pseudogene. CDR3 length: 13 residues. The chain's CDR3 is CARPGGQTYEQYF. The CDR3 DNA reads as TGTGCCAGACCAGGGGGGCAAACCTACGAGCAGTACTTC.

This chain links TRBV7-9 with TRBJ1-6, with D possibly TRBD1 on 5 matching bases. This CDR3 contains 12 residues. Trimming took off 11 bases at V and 5 bases at J, with 10 bases between the two ends. In germline, CDR1 is SEHNR, CDR2 FQNEAQ (reference sequence). CDR3 DNA sequence: TGTGCCGTTGGGGGAAATAATTCACCCCTCCACTTT. Translation: CAVGGNNSPLHF.

This chain joins TRBV10-3 and TRBJ2-1, with 14 bases aligning to TRBD2. V gave up 6 bases and J gave up 7 bases; unmatched junction bases: 8. The CDR3 consists of 16 residues. The germline V gene has CDR1 ENHRY and CDR2 SYGVKD. The CDR3, as DNA: TGTGCCATCAGCGTTGGGACTAGCGGGAGTGAGAATGAGCAGTTCTTC. As protein: CAISVGTSGSENEQFF.

This clonotype was counted only a few times. V usage is TRBV20-1 and J usage is TRBJ2-1; no firm D call. CDR1 and CDR2 (germline): DFQATT, SNEGSKA (reference sequence). The CDR3 is 16 amino acids. V was pared by 3 bases and J by 0 bases, with 15 bases between. CDR3 sequence: CSARPRPKNSYNEQFF. CDR3 bases: TGCAGTGCTAGGCCGAGACCGAAAAACTCCTACAATGAGCAGTTCTTC.

This clonotype was observed many times. V and J are TRBV6-5 and TRBJ2-1; 9 nucleotides line up with TRBD2. The CDR3 is made up of 17 amino acids. Germline CDR1 MNHEY, CDR2 SVGAGI. V lost 0 bases, J lost 4 bases, and 7 bases stayed unmatched. The CDR3 protein is CASSYSPLAGVYNEQFF. The CDR3 bases are TGTGCCAGCAGTTACTCCCCCTTAGCGGGAGTGTACAATGAGCAGTTCTTC.

This clonotype was observed a handful of times. The chain combines TRBV7-2 with TRBJ2-1, with 8 bases that match TRBD2. This CDR3 has 15 residues. Germline CDR1 reads SGHTA; CDR2 reads FQGNSA. J gave up 9 bases and V 2 bases, and 9 bases lay outside the gene matches. In nucleotides, the CDR3 is TGTGCCAGCAGCTTATATGGTAGCGGGATTGGTGAGCAGTTCTTC. It translates to CASSLYGSGIGEQFF.